Each of the 2 T cell receptor beta chains below was sequenced from the same sample in a study of OX40 agonist ivuxolimab in advanced cancers. The protocol was immunoSEQ multiplex PCR, while the TCRdb copy is restricted to in-frame clones and leaves out a portion. This repertoire shows some 130,000 clones, 85% to 95% found once; its top ten account for approximately 0.93%. The source material was CD4+ or CD8+ T cells sorted from blood, sampled in a trial of the OX40 agonist ivuxolimab. The receptors derive from an adult with an advanced solid tumor such as melanoma, head and neck, liver or kidney cancer.

V is TRBV16 and J is TRBJ2-4; D is possibly TRBD1 (6 bases). The CDR3 spans 16 residues. The V gene's germline CDR1 is KGHSY and CDR2 FQNENV. V lost 4 bases to trimming and J lost 3 bases, with 16 bases between them. CDR3 residues: CASSPSTGNGKNIQYF. CDR3 DNA sequence: TGTGCCAGCAGCCCATCCACAGGGAACGGCAAAAACATTCAGTACTTC.

CDR3 loop: CASSPRTGVGYGYTF. The DNA for the CDR3 is TGTGCCAGCAGTCCACGGACAGGTGTGGGTTATGGCTACACCTTC. The chain recombines TRBV27 with TRBJ1-2; TRBD1 matches 7 bases. V shed 5 bases, J shed 5 bases, and the junction held 11 bases outside the gene matches. This CDR3 region has 15 residues. The germline V gene encodes CDR1 MNHEY and CDR2 SMNVEV (reference sequence).